A single sample gave rise to the 31 T cell receptor beta chains below, sequenced in a study of OX40 agonist ivuxolimab in advanced cancers. Generated by immunoSEQ multiplex PCR, the TCRdb table keeps only in-frame clones and is missing some. The sample lists about 64,000 clones; around 84% were seen once. Material: CD4+ or CD8+ T cells sorted from blood, obtained in a trial of the OX40 agonist ivuxolimab. These TCRs come from an adult with an advanced solid tumor such as melanoma, head and neck, liver or kidney cancer.

This rearrangement joins TRBV27 to TRBJ2-1; possible D gene TRBD1, 6 bases. CDR1 MNHEY and CDR2 SMNVEV come from the germline V gene (reference sequence). Between the trimmed V and J ends, which lost 2 bases and 5 bases, there was a span of 10 bases. This CDR3 comprises 14 residues. In DNA, the CDR3 is TGTGCCAGCAGTTTAATAGGACAGAACAATGAGCAGTTCTTC. As protein: CASSLIGQNNEQFF.

The chain combines TRBV23-1 with TRBJ2-2, with 9 bases aligning to TRBD2. TRBV23-1 is filed as an ORF, its function uncertain. The CDR3 runs 18 residues. V lost 2 bases and J lost 2; bases outside the gene matches: 9. The CDR3, as DNA: TGCGCCAGCAGTCAAATTATCCTAGCGGGGTTTAACACCGGGGAGCTGTTTTTT. This codes for CASSQIILAGFNTGELFF.

This clone was observed once. The rearrangement uses TRBV28 and TRBJ1-3; D remains unclear. The CDR3 is 14 residues long. Per the germline V gene, CDR1 is MDHEN and CDR2 is SYDVKM. Trimming cost V 8 bases and J 0 bases, with 11 bases left between them. The DNA for the CDR3 is TGTGCCAGCTATGACAAGCACTCTGGAAACACCATATATTTT. Protein: CASYDKHSGNTIYF.

This clone appeared a few times. This sequence joins TRBV6-1 and TRBJ2-2; no clear D gene. Germline V gene lookup returns CDR1 MNHNS and CDR2 SASEGT. With 8 bases removed from V and 7 bases from J, the gap between germline ends came to 17 bases. The CDR3 has 14 amino acids. CDR3: CASRRFESSGELFF. The CDR3 DNA reads as TGTGCCAGCCGGCGATTTGAGTCGAGCGGGGAGCTGTTTTTT.

The CDR3 DNA reads TGTGCCAGCAGACAAACGCAGGGGGCGGCTTTCTTT. It translates to CASRQTQGAAFF. This sequence joins TRBV6-1 and TRBJ1-1, with 8 bases matching TRBD1. The CDR3 extends over 12 amino acids. Germline V lookup: CDR1 MNHNS, CDR2 SASEGT. V shed 6 bases, J shed 11 bases, and the junction held 8 bases outside the gene matches.

Here the CDR3 reads CASSSPGLADNEQFF. CDR3 in DNA: TGTGCCAGCAGTTCCCCGGGACTAGCGGACAATGAGCAGTTCTTC. V usage is TRBV28 and J usage is TRBJ2-1; TRBD2 aligns across 11 bases. Unmatched junction bases numbered 4, after V lost 4 bases and J lost 5 bases. CDR1 MDHEN and CDR2 SYDVKM come from the germline V gene. The CDR3 runs to 15 residues.

This clone was seen only once. This chain joins TRBV7-9 and TRBJ1-2; TRBD1 matches at 7 bases. CDR1 is SEHNR and CDR2 is FQNEAQ in the germline V gene (reference sequence). The length of the CDR3 is 17 residues. V was pared by 2 bases and J by 7 bases, with 16 bases of the junction left unmatched. DNA for the CDR3: TGTGCCAGCAGCTTATTTAGAGGGGGCCCCACGTCGAGTGGCTACACCTTC. The encoded protein is CASSLFRGGPTSSGYTF.

The rearrangement links TRBV7-8 to TRBJ1-1; no firm D call. Looked up from germline, CDR1 is SGHVS and CDR2 is FQNEAQ. The CDR3 loop spans 16 amino acids. The V gene lost 5 bases and the J gene lost 6 bases, with 22 bases spanning the gap. This CDR3 is CASSEGVETPGAEAFF. CDR3 coding DNA: TGTGCCAGCAGCGAGGGAGTGGAAACCCCCGGCGCTGAAGCTTTCTTT.

The rearrangement joins TRBV15 to TRBJ2-6, with a tentative D call TRBD1 (5 bases). Per the germline V gene, CDR1 is LNHNV and CDR2 is YYDKDF (reference sequence). With 3 bases removed from V and 2 bases from J, the gap between germline ends came to 11 bases. The CDR3 is made up of 16 amino acids. This CDR3 reads CATSSLTGAGANVLTF. The CDR3 bases are TGTGCCACCAGCAGCCTAACAGGAGCTGGGGCCAACGTCCTGACTTTC.

This chain joins TRBV28 and TRBJ2-7; D unclear. This CDR3 has 13 amino acids. Germline loops: CDR1 MDHEN, CDR2 SYDVKM. Trimming shortened V by 2 bases and J by 6 bases, and 11 bases separated the two germline ends. DNA of the CDR3: TGTGCCAGCAGTTTAGATTCCGGGCGCGAGCAGTACTTC. This sequence encodes CASSLDSGREQYF.

V is TRBV10-3 and J is TRBJ2-5, with 7 nucleotides matching TRBD2. Germline V gene sequence: CDR1 ENHRY, CDR2 SYGVKD. The length of the CDR3 is 13 residues. The CDR3 DNA reads TGTGGGGCGGCTAGCGGCACCCAAGAGACCCAGTACTTC. Its protein is CGAASGTQETQYF.

The CDR3 coding sequence is TGCAGTGCTACTAGACAGGGGGCCCAGCATTTT. As protein: CSATRQGAQHF. The rearrangement joins TRBV20-1 to TRBJ1-5; 9 nucleotides line up with TRBD1. Germline CDR1 is DFQATT and CDR2 is SNEGSKA (reference sequence). The CDR3 consists of 11 residues. J gave up 11 bases and V 4 bases, and 3 bases lay outside the gene matches.

This chain joins TRBV7-3 and TRBJ2-1, with 9 bases matching TRBD2. J was trimmed by 2 bases and V by 5 bases; bases with no gene match: 10. The germline CDR1 and CDR2 sequences are SGHTA and FQGTGA. The CDR3 loop spans 17 amino acids. Here the CDR3 DNA reads TGTGCCAGCAGCCCCGAGGGGGCGGGAGGGACCTACAATGAGCAGTTCTTC. This translates into CASSPEGAGGTYNEQFF.

This rearrangement joins TRBV29-1 to TRBJ2-6; tentatively, D is TRBD1 or TRBD2 (5 bases each). The CDR3 contains 16 residues. Trimming removed 5 bases from V and 2 bases from J, with 16 bases in between. Germline V gene data show CDR1 as SQVTM and CDR2 as ANQGSEA. CDR3 residues: CSVRSPGRTGANVLTF. CDR3 coding DNA: TGCAGCGTTCGTAGTCCAGGGAGAACTGGGGCCAACGTCCTGACTTTC.

The chain links TRBV7-2 to TRBJ1-1; D unclear. The length of the CDR3 is 12 residues. Germline V CDR1 and CDR2: SGHTA, FQGNSA. The ends were cut back, 5 bases at V and 0 bases at J, with 4 bases in the middle. The CDR3 region is CASSKMNTEAFF. Here the CDR3 DNA reads TGTGCCAGCAGCAAGATGAACACTGAAGCTTTCTTT. The full variable domain, completed using reference TRBV7-2 and TRBJ1-1, is GAGVSQSPSNKVTEKGKDVELRCDPISGHTALYWYRQSLGQGLEFLIYFQGNSAPDKSGLPSDRFSAERTGGSVSTLTIQRTQQEDSAVYLCASSKMNTEAFFGQGTRLTVV.

The chain links TRBV7-3 to TRBJ2-2; TRBD2 agrees at 7 bases. The length of the CDR3 is 17 residues. Losses at the gene ends were 5 bases for V and 5 bases for J; bases not matched to a gene: 14. Looked up from germline, CDR1 is SGHTA and CDR2 is FQGTGA. CDR3 sequence (DNA): TGTGCCAGCAGCCCACGGGGAGGGCGAGGCCGGACCGGGGAGCTGTTTTTT. Its translation: CASSPRGGRGRTGELFF.

The V gene is TRBV4-3, the J gene TRBJ2-4; 11 bases agree with TRBD2. The CDR3 runs to 18 residues. The V gene's germline CDR1 is LGHNA and CDR2 YSLEER. After removal of 1 base from V and 8 bases from J, the junction contained 13 bases not matched to a gene. The CDR3 region is CASSQVLLAGAKADIQYF. The DNA for the CDR3 is TGCGCCAGCAGCCAAGTCTTACTAGCGGGGGCAAAGGCAGACATTCAGTACTTC.

V usage is TRBV28 and J usage is TRBJ2-7; D is unclear. Germline V gene sequence: CDR1 MDHEN, CDR2 SYDVKM. Trimming shortened V by 10 bases and J by 2 bases, and 18 bases separated the two germline ends. The CDR3 is 14 amino acids. CDR3 residues: CATVSPSGPYEQYF. In nucleotides, the CDR3 is TGTGCCACCGTTTCCCCTAGTGGCCCCTACGAGCAGTACTTC. The full variable domain, completed using reference TRBV28 and TRBJ2-7, is DVKVTQSSRYLVKRTGEKVFLECVQDMDHENMFWYRQDPGLGLRLIYFSYDVKMKEKGDIPEGYSVSREKKERFSLILESASTNQTSMYLCATVSPSGPYEQYFGPGTRLTVT.

The genes are TRBV6-1 and TRBJ1-1; no definite D call. This CDR3 spans 13 amino acids. Trimming removed 2 bases at V and 1 base at J, with 5 bases between. Per the germline V gene, CDR1 is MNHNS and CDR2 is SASEGT. DNA of the CDR3: TGTGCCAGCAGTGAAAGGTGGAACACTGAAGCTTTCTTT. Encoded protein: CASSERWNTEAFF.

V usage is TRBV20-1 and J usage is TRBJ2-3; D gene unclear. The CDR3 extends over 9 amino acids. CDR1 and CDR2 from the germline V gene are DFQATT and SNEGSKA (reference sequence). CDR3 sequence reads: CSHTYTQYF. CDR3 nucleotide sequence: TGCTCCCACACGTATACGCAGTATTTT.

The rearrangement joins TRBV5-4 to TRBJ2-7, with 8 bases that match TRBD2. The J segment lost 3 bases and the V segment lost 0 bases, leaving 8 bases of the junction unmatched. Germline CDR1 is SGHNT and CDR2 is YYREEE (reference sequence). There are 16 residues in the CDR3. The CDR3 reads CASSLGGLGHIYEQYF. The CDR3 DNA reads as TGTGCCAGCAGCTTGGGGGGACTAGGCCATATCTACGAGCAGTACTTC.

The genes are TRBV18 and TRBJ1-1; no clear D. This CDR3 contains 14 residues. Germline CDR1 is KGHSH and CDR2 is LQKENI. With 2 bases removed from V and 4 bases from J, the gap between germline ends came to 11 bases. The CDR3 DNA reads as TGTGCCAGCTCACCATCCCCGGGAGGCACTGAAGCTTTCTTT. Translating it yields CASSPSPGGTEAFF. The full variable domain, its missing parts supplied by reference TRBV18 and TRBJ1-1, is NAGVMQNPRHLVRRRGQEARLRCSPMKGHSHVYWYRQLPEEGLKFMVYLQKENIIDESGMPKERFSAEFPKEGPSILRIQQVVRGDSAAYFCASSPSPGGTEAFFGQGTRLTVV.

The V and J genes are TRBV9 and TRBJ1-2, with TRBD1 as a possible D gene (6 bases). Germline CDR1 SGDLS, CDR2 YYNGEE. Between the trimmed V and J ends, which lost 0 bases and 6 bases, there was a span of 12 bases. The CDR3 spans 14 residues. This CDR3 reads CASSVEGQPDGYTF. Here the CDR3 DNA reads TGTGCCAGCAGCGTAGAGGGACAACCCGATGGCTACACCTTC.

The chain has TRBV9 and TRBJ2-1; unclear D gene. The length of the CDR3 is 16 residues. V lost 0 bases to trimming and J lost 4 bases, with 14 bases between them. The germline V gene encodes CDR1 SGDLS and CDR2 YYNGEE. CDR3 DNA: TGTGCCAGCAGCGTAGTCTCGCGGCCCAGATACAATGAGCAGTTCTTC. Its protein is CASSVVSRPRYNEQFF.

The CDR3 DNA reads as TGTGCCAGCAGTGCCCGGGACGAAACTTACGAGCAGTACTTC. It translates to CASSARDETYEQYF. The rearrangement uses TRBV6-1 and TRBJ2-7; tentatively, D is TRBD1 or TRBD2 (5 bases each). Trimming took off 4 bases at V and 4 bases at J, with 14 bases between the two ends. Germline CDR1 is MNHNS and CDR2 is SASEGT. This CDR3 has 14 amino acids.

The chain carries TRBV18 and TRBJ1-4; D uncertain. Germline lookup yields CDR1 KGHSH and CDR2 LQKENI. The CDR3 totals 16 residues. Trimming left V 0 bases short and J 6 bases short, with 14 bases between. The CDR3 DNA reads TGTGCCAGCTCACCACCGTCGGGGAGCGGTGATGAAAAACTGTTTTTT. This gives the protein CASSPPSGSGDEKLFF.

The chain employs TRBV2 and TRBJ2-1, with TRBD2 identical over 12 bases. Germline V lookup: CDR1 SNHLY, CDR2 FYNNEI. CDR3 length equals 15 residues. V lost 6 bases to trimming and J lost 9 bases; unmatched junction nucleotides: 9. The CDR3 bases are TGTGCCAGCAGGGCGACTAGCGGGGGAAGGGGTGAGCAGTTCTTC. Residues: CASRATSGGRGEQFF.

The V and J genes are TRBV5-1 and TRBJ2-5, with 7 bases aligning to TRBD1. Germline V gene lookup returns CDR1 SGHRS and CDR2 YFSETQ. The trim removed 4 bases at V and 1 base at J, leaving 4 bases unmatched. This CDR3 region has 14 residues. CDR3 coding DNA: TGCGCCAGCAGCCTCGGGACAGCCCAAGAGACCCAGTACTTC. Protein: CASSLGTAQETQYF.

The CDR3 here is CACSKGGIADTQYF. CDR3 bases: TGTGCCTGTTCAAAGGGGGGAATCGCAGATACGCAGTATTTT. The gene calls are TRBV30 and TRBJ2-3; D may correspond to TRBD1 or TRBD2 (6 bases each). The CDR3 contains 14 residues. Trimming left V 6 bases short and J 4 bases short, with 17 bases between. Germline V CDR1 and CDR2: GTSNPN, SVGIG (reference sequence).

The rearrangement links TRBV5-8 to TRBJ2-5, with D possibly TRBD1 on 5 matching bases. The DNA end favors TRBJ2-7, so the J call may be wrong. Germline values: CDR1 SGHTS, CDR2 YDEGEE. The CDR3 is made up of 14 amino acids. CDR3: CASTFETASYEQYF. The CDR3 bases are TGTGCCAGCACCTTTGAGACAGCTTCCTACGAGCAGTACTTC.

The chain couples TRBV19 to TRBJ2-2; D uncertain. This CDR3 contains 15 residues. With 7 bases removed from V and 0 bases from J, the gap between germline ends came to 12 bases. The V gene's germline CDR1 is LNHDA and CDR2 SQIVND (reference sequence). The CDR3 is CASTPPYPNTGELFF. The CDR3 bases are TGTGCCAGTACCCCCCCTTATCCGAACACCGGGGAGCTGTTTTTT.